This T cell receptor (beta chain) was profiled in a study of T-cell memory formation after mild COVID-19. This clonotype was counted a few times. TCRdb ran MiXCR on the 5' RACE reads and lists one entry per CDR3 protein. The table lists approximately 100,000 distinct CDR3 sequences, over 8.5% of them singletons. Germline lookup yields CDR1 SGDLS and CDR2 YYNGEE. The CDR3 is made up of 15 amino acids. V was clipped by 0 bases and J by 7 bases, with 11 bases between them. The rearrangement links TRBV9 to TRBJ2-6; D not certain. Sequenced sample: PBMCs or a T cell subset sorted from them (not recorded which). The receptor was derived from a man younger than 30 who had mild COVID-19 (a few samples of this study predate the infection). Cell type and time point are not known. CDR3 sequence (DNA): TGTGCCAGCAGCGTAGGCGCAGAGTCAGCCAACGTCCTGACTTTC. Its translation: CASSVGAESANVLTF.